These 11 T cell receptor beta chains came from one sample sequenced in a study of CD8+CD57+ T cells in acquired aplastic anemia. All patients picked for sequencing had shown, by flow cytometry, an expansion of CD8+CD57+ cells. The use of genomic DNA as template underpinned the TCR beta VDJ and CDR3 profiling. Using its own MiXCR run on the reads, TCRdb lists one record per CDR3 protein. In the table there are roughly 180,000 distinct CDR3 sequences, about 60% of which are singletons. Sequencing was performed on sorted CD4+, CD8+, or CD8+CD57+ T cells (not recorded which) from PBMCs. Receptors originate from a human donor with aplastic anemia.

In this sample, this clonotype turned up a few times. This chain's CDR3 is CAILAQGSSYNEQFF. The CDR3 DNA reads as TGTGCCATCTTAGCGCAGGGAAGCTCCTACAATGAGCAGTTCTTC. The chain carries TRBV10-3 and TRBJ2-1; D assignment may be TRBD1 or TRBD2 (5 bases each). CDR3 length equals 15 residues. CDR1 and CDR2 from the germline V gene are ENHRY and SYGVKD. V lost 8 bases, J lost 0 bases, and 14 bases lay in between.

The chain has TRBV12-3 or TRBV12-4 and TRBJ2-7, with a tentative D call TRBD1 (7 bases). The V end was cut by 6 bases, the J end by 2 bases, with 14 bases between. CDR3 length: 14 residues. The chain's CDR3 is CASRPTGRPYEQYF. For the CDR3, the DNA is TGTGCCAGCAGGCCGACAGGGAGGCCCTACGAGCAGTACTTC.

J is TRBJ2-7 and V is TRBV29-1, with D maybe TRBD2 (6 bases). The CDR3 contains 12 residues. Between the trimmed V and J ends, which lost 2 bases and 3 bases, there was a span of 8 bases. CDR1 is SQVTM, CDR2 ANQGSEA, per germline. This chain's CDR3 is CSVELGGYEQYF. The CDR3 nucleotides are TGCAGCGTTGAATTGGGGGGCTACGAGCAGTACTTC.

This clonotype was observed at least ten times. This sequence joins TRBV5-1 and TRBJ2-1, with 8 bases identical to TRBD2. The CDR3 is 15 amino acids. Trimming at V came to 0 bases and at J to 4 bases, leaving 3 bases not matched to a gene. CDR1 and CDR2 from the germline V gene are SGHRS and YFSETQ. The CDR3 region has the DNA TGCGCCAGCAGCTTGGCCGGGGGGGGGTACAATGAGCAGTTCTTC. Protein sequence: CASSLAGGGYNEQFF.

This clonotype turned up a few times. The chain employs TRBV10-1 and TRBJ2-1; 9 nucleotides line up with TRBD2. In germline, CDR1 is WNHNN, CDR2 SYGVQD (reference sequence). The CDR3 is made up of 15 amino acids. Trimming removed 0 bases from V and 7 bases from J; junction bases left unmatched: 4. The CDR3 protein is CASSESTSGGNEQFF. CDR3 in DNA: TGCGCCAGCAGTGAGTCGACTAGCGGAGGGAATGAGCAGTTCTTC.

This clonotype was observed at least ten times. The V gene is TRBV12-3 or TRBV12-4, the J gene TRBJ2-5, with D possibly TRBD2 on 6 matching bases. Trimming removed 6 bases from V and 0 bases from J, with 8 bases in between. The CDR3 is made up of 13 amino acids. This chain's CDR3 is CASSRDYQETQYF. CDR3 DNA sequence: TGTGCCAGCAGCCGGGACTACCAAGAGACCCAGTACTTC.

The chain couples TRBV7-8 to TRBJ2-7; TRBD1 aligns across 10 bases. The CDR3 is made up of 17 amino acids. Germline V gene data show CDR1 as SGHVS and CDR2 as FQNEAQ. The V segment lost 0 bases and the J segment 4 bases; nucleotides outside the gene matches: 9. CDR3 sequence reads: CASSLARRQGAGYEQYF. In DNA, the CDR3 is TGTGCCAGCAGCTTAGCTAGAAGACAGGGGGCGGGTTACGAGCAGTACTTC.

This clonotype has at least ten counts. This sequence joins TRBV27 and TRBJ2-3; TRBD2 might be the D (5 bases). Germline CDR1 MNHEY, CDR2 SMNVEV (reference sequence). This CDR3 is 13 amino acids long. The V end lost 3 bases, the J end lost 5 bases, and 9 bases lay between the germline ends. The CDR3 spells CASSFYAGDTQYF. Here the CDR3 DNA reads TGTGCCAGCAGTTTTTACGCGGGAGATACGCAGTATTTT.

The V gene is TRBV10-3, the J gene TRBJ2-7; 8 bases map to TRBD2. V was pared by 4 bases and J by 3 bases, with 5 bases of the junction left unmatched. There are 14 residues in the CDR3. Germline CDR1 ENHRY, CDR2 SYGVKD. DNA for the CDR3: TGTGCCATCAGTGTACAGCGGGAGAGCTACGAGCAGTACTTC. Translating it yields CAISVQRESYEQYF.

This clonotype was seen many times. The CDR3 sequence: CASSVGQQGGHGYTF. CDR3 nucleotides: TGTGCCAGCAGCGTAGGGCAGCAGGGTGGCCATGGCTACACCTTC. The chain uses TRBV9 and TRBJ1-2; a weak D match, TRBD1 (5 bases). V lost 0 bases and J 6 bases, leaving 15 bases between the germline ends. The CDR3 consists of 15 residues. In germline, CDR1 is SGDLS, CDR2 YYNGEE.

The chain employs TRBV6-5 and TRBJ1-1; no clear D gene. With 9 bases removed from V and 2 bases from J, the gap between germline ends came to 10 bases. The CDR3 has 12 amino acids. Germline CDR1 reads MNHEY; CDR2 reads SVGAGI. The CDR3 here is CASQRRNTEAFF. CDR3 in DNA: TGTGCCAGTCAGAGACGAAACACTGAAGCTTTCTTT.